The T cell receptor beta chain under discussion was sequenced for a study of T-cell reconstitution after alpha-beta-depleted transplantation in children. In this sample, this clonotype turned up many times. After removal of 0 bases from V and 4 bases from J, the junction contained 2 bases not matched to a gene. The CDR3 is 14 residues long. Germline-derived CDR1 and CDR2 are SGDLS and YYNGEE. Unique molecular identifiers tagged the TCRbeta library. TCRdb itself ran the PCR reads through MiXCR, one entry per CDR3 protein. The data show approximately 420,000 distinct CDR3 sequences, with about a tenth seen just once and approximately 5% held by the top ten.

The input for sequencing was PBMCs from the stem cell graft donor, taken from the stem cell graft. This TCR derives from a human donor who donated a stem cell graft to a child with acute myeloid leukemia. The chain is built from TRBV9 and TRBJ2-7; TRBD2 matches at 9 bases. CDR3 coding DNA: TGTGCCAGCAGCGTAGCGGCGGGAGGGTACGAGCAGTACTTC. Translating gives CASSVAAGGYEQYF.